One sample yielded the 20 T cell receptor beta chains listed below, sequenced in a study of shared clonotypes between healthy human individuals. The naive CD8 population came from CD45RO-negative cells selected for CCR7, without terminally differentiated effector memory CD45RA+ cells. Assay used: immunoSEQ multiplex PCR; TCRdb lists only in-frame clones, some missing. The sample consists of roughly 2,000,000 clones, about 95% of them appearing once. Sequences were obtained from naive CD8+ T cells sorted from blood. The source of these receptors is a man in his late teens or twenties in good health.

The chain couples TRBV6-5 to TRBJ2-2, with a tentative D call TRBD1 (5 bases). V gave up 8 bases and J gave up 0 bases, with 10 bases separating them. Germline values: CDR1 MNHEY, CDR2 SVGAGI. The CDR3 sequence is 14 residues long. The CDR3 nucleotides read TGTGCCAGCCACAGGCCTCCGAACACCGGGGAGCTGTTTTTT. Residues: CASHRPPNTGELFF.

This CDR3 is CASSFGIERGSSGANVLTF. As DNA, the CDR3 is TGTGCCAGCAGTTTTGGGATAGAGCGGGGAAGCTCTGGGGCCAACGTCCTGACTTTC. The chain has TRBV28 and TRBJ2-6; 7 positions agree with TRBD2. CDR3 length equals 19 residues. Germline trimming cut 3 bases from V and 0 bases from J; bases unmatched to any gene: 11. Germline lookup yields CDR1 MDHEN and CDR2 SYDVKM.

J is TRBJ2-3 and V is TRBV29-1; 9 nucleotides align to TRBD2. Germline-derived CDR1 and CDR2 are SQVTM and ANQGSEA. The CDR3 sequence is 14 residues long. The J segment lost 3 bases and the V segment lost 7 bases, leaving 8 bases of the junction unmatched. Here the CDR3 DNA reads TGCAGCGGCGGGAGGGCCCTTGTGACAGATACGCAGTATTTT. Translation gives CSGGRALVTDTQYF.

Of note for this clone: Additional DNA sequences in this sample encode the identical CDR3. This chain connects TRBV4-3 to TRBJ2-7; 10 nucleotides match TRBD2. The CDR3 contains 15 residues. V shed 0 bases and J 2 bases; nucleotides not matched to a gene: 1. Germline V gene lookup returns CDR1 LGHNA and CDR2 YSLEER. CDR3 region: CASSQETSGAYEQYF. CDR3 nucleotides: TGCGCCAGCAGCCAAGAAACTAGCGGGGCCTACGAGCAGTACTTC.

The gene calls are TRBV10-3 and TRBJ2-1; the match to TRBD2 covers 13 bases. The CDR3 has 16 amino acids. J was trimmed by 6 bases and V by 0 bases; bases with no gene match: 2. Germline V CDR1 and CDR2: ENHRY, SYGVKD. CDR3 residues: CAISESGLAGSNEQFF. CDR3 DNA sequence: TGTGCCATCAGTGAGTCGGGACTAGCGGGATCCAATGAGCAGTTCTTC.

Concerning this clone itself: Within the sample, other DNA sequences also encode this same CDR3. V is TRBV7-8 and J is TRBJ2-7; D call uncertain. V gave up 1 base and J gave up 3 bases, with 7 bases separating them. The germline CDR1 and CDR2 sequences are SGHVS and FQNEAQ. CDR3 length: 13 amino acids. The CDR3 DNA follows: TGTGCCAGCAGCTTAGAGTCTAGCTACGAGCAGTACTTC. Amino acids: CASSLESSYEQYF.

The V gene is TRBV28, the J gene TRBJ2-1; TRBD1 matches 7 bases. The CDR3 consists of 16 residues. J gave up 1 base and V 3 bases, and 6 bases lay outside the gene matches. Germline CDR1 reads MDHEN; CDR2 reads SYDVKM. The CDR3 loop is CASSLRWTGSYNEQFF. The CDR3 coding sequence is TGTGCCAGCAGTTTGCGATGGACAGGTTCCTACAATGAGCAGTTCTTC.

V and J are TRBV5-1 and TRBJ2-1; D is ambiguous. V was cut by 2 bases and J by 0 bases, with 9 bases left in between. Looked up from germline, CDR1 is SGHRS and CDR2 is YFSETQ. The CDR3 totals 15 residues. In DNA form, the CDR3 reads TGCGCCAGCAGCTTAGACAAGAGCTCCTACAATGAGCAGTTCTTC. Translated: CASSLDKSSYNEQFF. Drawing the rest from reference TRBV5-1 and TRBJ2-1, the complete variable domain is KAGVTQTPRYLIKTRGQQVTLSCSPISGHRSVSWYQQTPGQGLQFLFEYFSETQRNKGNFPGRFSGRQFSNSRSEMNVSTLELGDSALYLCASSLDKSSYNEQFFGPGTRLTVL.

This clone has a handful of counts. V usage is TRBV6-5 and J usage is TRBJ1-6; 8 nucleotides line up with TRBD1. Germline V lookup: CDR1 MNHEY, CDR2 SVGAGI. CDR3 length: 15 amino acids. V trimming: 5 bases; J trimming: 5 bases; junction bases outside the gene matches: 5. The CDR3 is CASSGQGPDNSPLHF. The CDR3 DNA reads as TGTGCCAGCAGTGGACAGGGACCCGATAATTCACCCCTCCACTTT.

This sequence joins TRBV19 and TRBJ2-3, with 13 bases lining up with TRBD2. CDR1 is LNHDA and CDR2 is SQIVND in the germline V gene (reference sequence). This CDR3 has 20 amino acids. V dropped 5 bases and J dropped 0; count of bases not matched to a gene: 14. CDR3 sequence reads: CASSSKWGTSGASSTDTQYF. The CDR3 DNA follows: TGTGCCAGTAGTTCTAAGTGGGGGACTAGCGGGGCCTCTAGCACAGATACGCAGTATTTT. The full variable domain, with the rest looked up from reference TRBV19 and TRBJ2-3, is DGGITQSPKYLFRKEGQNVTLSCEQNLNHDAMYWYRQDPGQGLRLIYYSQIVNDFQKGDIAEGYSVSREKKESFPLTVTSAQKNPTAFYLCASSSKWGTSGASSTDTQYFGPGTRLTVL.

This chain links TRBV9 with TRBJ2-7; 13 positions agree with TRBD2. The CDR3 has 16 amino acids. V lost 2 bases to trimming and J lost 1 base; unmatched junction nucleotides: 3. Germline V gene data show CDR1 as SGDLS and CDR2 as YYNGEE. Here the CDR3 DNA reads TGTGCCAGCAGCGTGGGGACTAGCGGGACATCCTACGAGCAGTACTTC. Translated: CASSVGTSGTSYEQYF.

The CDR3 nucleotides read TGTGCCATCAGTGATAACCTCAATGAGCAGTTCTTC. Translating gives CAISDNLNEQFF. The gene calls are TRBV10-3 and TRBJ2-1; D unclear. The CDR3 covers 12 residues. Germline V CDR1 and CDR2: ENHRY, SYGVKD. Trimming removed 3 bases at V and 6 bases at J, with 6 bases between.

This chain links TRBV4-1 with TRBJ1-2, with D perhaps TRBD1 (6 bases). This CDR3 spans 15 amino acids. Germline V gives CDR1 MGHRA, CDR2 YSYEKL. Between the trimmed V and J ends, which lost 7 bases and 2 bases, there was a span of 17 bases. The CDR3 region has the DNA TGCGCCAGCAATCACAGGGTTTCCTCCAACTATGGCTACACCTTC. This translates into CASNHRVSSNYGYTF.

The chain uses TRBV9 and TRBJ2-7, with 7 bases that match TRBD2. Trimming at V came to 3 bases and at J to 4 bases, leaving 10 bases not matched to a gene. This CDR3 comprises 15 residues. Germline assignment: CDR1 SGDLS and CDR2 YYNGEE. The CDR3 nucleotides are TGTGCCAGCAGCGCAGGGCGGGGGTCGCGATACGAGCAGTACTTC. This sequence encodes CASSAGRGSRYEQYF. The whole variable domain, remainder taken from reference TRBV9 and TRBJ2-7, is DSGVTQTPKHLITATGQRVTLRCSPRSGDLSVYWYQQSLDQGLQFLIQYYNGEERAKGNILERFSAQQFPDLHSELNLSSLELGDSALYFCASSAGRGSRYEQYFGPGTRLTVT.

This chain joins TRBV28 and TRBJ1-5; D is possibly TRBD1 (5 bases). The V gene's germline CDR1 is MDHEN and CDR2 SYDVKM. Trimming cost V 3 bases and J 3 bases, with 15 bases left between them. The CDR3 totals 16 residues. As DNA, the CDR3 is TGTGCCAGCAGTTTGGGGCTGGGTGGGATCAATCAGCCCCAGCATTTT. Its protein is CASSLGLGGINQPQHF.

This chain joins TRBV7-2 and TRBJ2-7; D call uncertain. Between the trimmed V and J ends, which lost 3 bases and 7 bases, there was a span of 16 bases. This CDR3 has 14 residues. From germline, CDR1 is SGHTA and CDR2 FQGNSA. The CDR3 protein is CASSFKASFGEQYF. Here the CDR3 DNA reads TGTGCCAGCAGCTTTAAAGCGTCCTTCGGGGAGCAGTACTTC.

The gene calls are TRBV12-1 and TRBJ2-5; the D call TRBD2 from the table was never checked on the DNA. TRBV12-1 constitutes a pseudogene. CDR3 size: 17 residues. CDR3 amino acids: CASSLGPGLAGVETQYF. In nucleotides, the CDR3 is TGTGCCAGCAGCTTGGGTCCGGGACTAGCGGGAGTGGAGACCCAGTACTTC.

This rearrangement joins TRBV6-5 to TRBJ2-7, with D possibly being TRBD2 (7 bases). Trimming shortened V by 0 bases and J by 5 bases, and 17 bases separated the two germline ends. The CDR3 has 16 residues. Germline lookup yields CDR1 MNHEY and CDR2 SVGAGI. CDR3 protein: CASSYSGGEWIHEQYF. CDR3 in DNA: TGTGCCAGCAGTTACTCAGGGGGGGAATGGATCCACGAGCAGTACTTC.

V is TRBV7-2 and J is TRBJ2-3, with D perhaps TRBD2 (5 bases). The CDR3 is 12 amino acids. The V gene's germline CDR1 is SGHTA and CDR2 FQGNSA. The ends were cut back, 4 bases at V and 9 bases at J, with 11 bases in the middle. This CDR3 reads CASSWERHTQYF. CDR3 nucleotides: TGTGCCAGCAGCTGGGAGCGGCACACGCAGTATTTT. The full variable domain, with the rest looked up from reference TRBV7-2 and TRBJ2-3, is GAGVSQSPSNKVTEKGKDVELRCDPISGHTALYWYRQSLGQGLEFLIYFQGNSAPDKSGLPSDRFSAERTGGSVSTLTIQRTQQEDSAVYLCASSWERHTQYFGPGTRLTVL.

The chain links TRBV27 to TRBJ2-3; 7 bases agree with TRBD2. The V segment lost 0 bases and the J segment 5 bases; nucleotides outside the gene matches: 8. The CDR3 sequence is 16 residues long. CDR1 and CDR2 (germline): MNHEY, SMNVEV (reference sequence). This CDR3 is CASSLSGGPLEDTQYF. The CDR3 DNA reads TGTGCCAGCAGTTTATCGGGAGGGCCGCTTGAAGATACGCAGTATTTT.